This T cell receptor (beta chain) was obtained from a study of shared clonotypes between healthy human individuals. Each replicate PCR on the sorted subsets used approximately 180 ng DNA (around 30,000 T cell genomes). Measured with immunoSEQ multiplex PCR; TCRdb has only the in-frame clones, and not every one. The sample lists 170,000 or so clones, roughly 70% occurring once. Study outcomes and limitations: Depth of sequencing was expected to influence donor clonotype sharing.

The CDR3 sequence is 15 residues long. The germline CDR1 and CDR2 sequences are MNHNS and SASEGT. Trimming took off 4 bases at V and 2 bases at J, with 12 bases between the two ends. There are a few counts of this clone. Its antigen is currently unknown. The sample taken for sequencing was memory CD4+ T cells sorted from blood. The subset was: CD45RA-negative fraction. The chain has TRBV6-1 and TRBJ1-5; D unclear. The sequence came from a man aged 25-40 years in good health. DNA of the CDR3: TGTGCCAGCAGTGGACATGTTTCTGGCAATCAGCCCCAGCATTTT. It encodes CASSGHVSGNQPQHF.